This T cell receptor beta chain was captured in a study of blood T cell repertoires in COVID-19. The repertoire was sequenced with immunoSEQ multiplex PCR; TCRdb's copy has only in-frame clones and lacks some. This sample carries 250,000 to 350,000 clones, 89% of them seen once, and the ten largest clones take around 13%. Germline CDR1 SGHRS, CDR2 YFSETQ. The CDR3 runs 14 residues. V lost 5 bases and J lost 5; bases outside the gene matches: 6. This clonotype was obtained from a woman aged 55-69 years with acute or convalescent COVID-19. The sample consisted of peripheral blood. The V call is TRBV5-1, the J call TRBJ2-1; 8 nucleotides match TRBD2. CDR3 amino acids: CASSAGRGDNEQFF. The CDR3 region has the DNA TGCGCCAGCAGTGCAGGGCGGGGGGACAATGAGCAGTTCTTC.